The sequence of this TCR beta chain was determined in a study of tumor-infiltrating lymphocytes in primary liver carcinoma. Germline DNA was also extracted, and blood RNA was taken from unsorted whole blood. V lost 8 bases and J lost 0, with 9 bases in between. CDR3 size: 14 residues. Germline V gene data show CDR1 as SGHKS and CDR2 as YYEKEE (reference sequence). From approximately 450 ng total RNA, TCR beta cDNA was generated with a primer in the constant region. A slightly modified ARM-PCR protocol with three nested multiplex PCR rounds produced these TCR beta libraries. Both of the initial two PCR rounds ran for about 11 cycles and employed TRBV1-TRBV30 forward primers alongside a C-beta reverse primer. TCRdb analysed the multiplex PCR reads with MiXCR anew, one entry per CDR3 protein. The sample comprises about 180,000 distinct CDR3 sequences, about 60% of which are singletons, and approximately 70% rests with the top ten.

This clonotype was obtained from a man aged 35-49 years with primary liver carcinoma and hepatitis B virus infection. The chain couples TRBV5-5 to TRBJ2-6; D gene ambiguous. The sequencing sample was made of peripheral blood. CDR3 residues: CASTRDSGANVLTF. CDR3 coding DNA: TGTGCCAGTACCCGCGACTCTGGGGCCAACGTCCTGACTTTC.